Sequencing of this T cell receptor (beta chain) was carried out in a study of control samples from healthy donors and cancer patients. Generated by immunoSEQ multiplex PCR, the TCRdb table keeps only in-frame clones and is missing some. The sample shows 100,000 to 150,000 clones, 75% to 95% of them seen only once. The CDR3 loop spans 17 amino acids. Germline lookup yields CDR1 LGHDT and CDR2 YNNKEL (reference sequence). The ends lost 2 bases at V and 4 bases at J; junction bases unmatched: 8. The chain recombines TRBV3-1 (or the pseudogene TRBV3-2) with TRBJ2-5; TRBD2 aligns across 12 bases. The sequence came from a man aged 18 to 35 in good health. Sequenced material: blood. This chain's CDR3 is CASSQRDLGLAGETQYF. CDR3 nucleotide sequence: TGTGCCAGCAGCCAACGGGACCTGGGACTAGCGGGAGAGACCCAGTACTTC.